The 19 T cell receptor beta chains below all came from one sample that was sequenced in a study of cytomegalovirus exposure and HLA in healthy donors. The PCR made use of 60 Vbeta and 13 Jbeta primers. Assay used: immunoSEQ multiplex PCR; TCRdb lists only in-frame clones, some missing. The sample has around 150,000 clones; almost 80% are singletons. Material for sequencing was PBMCs. Receptors originate from a man younger than 30 in good health and CMV-seropositive.

The chain employs TRBV27 and TRBJ2-1, with D maybe TRBD1 (6 bases). The CDR3 has 14 residues. Per the germline V gene, CDR1 is MNHEY and CDR2 is SMNVEV (reference sequence). Trimming left V 4 bases short and J 3 bases short, with 10 bases between. The CDR3 coding sequence is TGTGCCAGCAGTTATAAGGGGGTCTACAATGAGCAGTTCTTC. Translation gives CASSYKGVYNEQFF.

Note on this clone: The junction differs from germline at one of its ends, possibly a read error. Other DNA sequences in the sample encode the same CDR3. For the CDR3, the DNA is TGCGCCAGCAGCCTCGGACAGGGCTACACCTTC. It translates to CASSLGQGYTF. The rearrangement joins TRBV5-6 to TRBJ1-2; perhaps TRBD1 as D (6 bases). The CDR3 runs 11 residues. Germline values: CDR1 SGHDT, CDR2 YYEEEE.

The genes are TRBV2 and TRBJ2-2; TRBD1 matches 9 bases. V dropped 6 bases and J dropped 7; count of bases not matched to a gene: 6. In germline, CDR1 is SNHLY, CDR2 FYNNEI. The CDR3 sequence is 14 residues long. The CDR3 nucleotides read TGTGCCAGCAGGTCCGGGACAGGGATCGGGGAGCTGTTTTTT. Amino acid sequence: CASRSGTGIGELFF.

J is TRBJ2-4 and V is TRBV5-1; D gene unclear. This CDR3 is 13 amino acids long. CDR1 and CDR2 from the germline V gene are SGHRS and YFSETQ. Trimming removed 9 bases at V and 5 bases at J, with 15 bases between. The CDR3 region has the DNA TGCGCCACGAAAAACAGTGCAGAAAACATTCAGTACTTC. Amino acid sequence: CATKNSAENIQYF.

The chain combines TRBV7-2 with TRBJ2-7, with D unresolved. The CDR3 covers 12 residues. Germline CDR1 is SGHTA and CDR2 is FQGNSA. V was cut by 4 bases and J by 3 bases, with 7 bases left in between. For the CDR3, the DNA is TGTGCCAGCAGCTCTCTAGGCTACGAGCAGTACTTC. Its protein is CASSSLGYEQYF.

This chain uses TRBV5-5 with TRBJ2-1; 7 bases match TRBD1. The CDR3 runs 16 residues. Germline V gene sequence: CDR1 SGHKS, CDR2 YYEKEE (reference sequence). Trimming cost V 0 bases and J 6 bases; bases outside gene matches: 9. Written as DNA, the CDR3 is TGTGCCAGCAGCTTGGATGGTAGGGGGCCCAGCAATGAGCAGTTCTTC. Encoded protein: CASSLDGRGPSNEQFF.

The rearrangement joins TRBV2 to TRBJ2-5; TRBD2 matches 13 bases. Germline V CDR1 and CDR2: SNHLY, FYNNEI. The trim removed 4 bases at V and 0 bases at J, leaving 5 bases unmatched. This CDR3 spans 17 amino acids. In DNA form, the CDR3 reads TGTGCCAGCAGTGTACTAGCGGGAGGGGGGGACCAAGAGACCCAGTACTTC. Encoded protein: CASSVLAGGGDQETQYF. The full variable domain, completed using reference TRBV2 and TRBJ2-5, is EPEVTQTPSHQVTQMGQEVILRCVPISNHLYFYWYRQILGQKVEFLVSFYNNEISEKSEIFDDQFSVERPDGSNFTLKIRSTKLEDSAMYFCASSVLAGGGDQETQYFGPGTRLLVL.

The chain joins TRBV4-3 to TRBJ2-1; 9 bases map to TRBD1. The CDR3 covers 15 residues. Unmatched junction bases numbered 8, after V lost 4 bases and J lost 7 bases. Germline V CDR1 and CDR2: LGHNA, YSLEER. The CDR3 reads CASSPGTGILNEQFF. The CDR3 DNA follows: TGCGCCAGCAGCCCCGGGACAGGGATTTTGAATGAGCAGTTCTTC.

In nucleotides, the CDR3 is TGTGCCAGCAGCTTAGGGACAGTGCTTGGGACTGAAGCTTTCTTT. Its protein is CASSLGTVLGTEAFF. This sequence joins TRBV7-8 and TRBJ1-1, with D possibly being TRBD1 (6 bases). Looked up from germline, CDR1 is SGHVS and CDR2 is FQNEAQ. The CDR3 extends over 15 amino acids. Trimming stripped 1 base from V and 5 bases from J, with 14 bases between.

The V and J genes are TRBV18 and TRBJ1-1, with 7 bases matching TRBD1. This CDR3 region has 15 residues. Germline CDR1 reads KGHSH; CDR2 reads LQKENI. With 1 base clipped from V and 7 bases from J, the junction kept 9 bases outside the gene matches. As DNA, the CDR3 is TGTGCCAGCTCACCACGTGAGACAGGGCGAGGTGAAGCTTTCTTT. Encoded protein: CASSPRETGRGEAFF. The complete variable domain, with remaining parts taken from reference TRBV18 and TRBJ1-1, reads NAGVMQNPRHLVRRRGQEARLRCSPMKGHSHVYWYRQLPEEGLKFMVYLQKENIIDESGMPKERFSAEFPKEGPSILRIQQVVRGDSAAYFCASSPRETGRGEAFFGQGTRLTVV.

This clone was recorded once. This chain links TRBV7-9 with TRBJ2-7; no definite D call. Germline values: CDR1 SEHNR, CDR2 FQNEAQ (reference sequence). V was shortened by 0 bases and J by 3 bases, with 15 bases between the two germline ends. The CDR3 spans 16 residues. CDR3 sequence (DNA): TGTGCCAGCAGCTTAGCAGGCAGGTTGCCCGACTACGAGCAGTACTTC. Its translation is CASSLAGRLPDYEQYF.

The chain links TRBV29-1 to TRBJ1-2, with D unclear. Trimming left V 6 bases short and J 2 bases short, with 13 bases between. Germline-derived CDR1 and CDR2 are SQVTM and ANQGSEA. The CDR3 has 13 residues. The CDR3: CSVKGGSNYGYTF. CDR3 bases: TGCAGCGTGAAGGGAGGGTCAAACTATGGCTACACCTTC.

V gene TRBV7-6 combines with J gene TRBJ1-2; D gene uncertain. There are 13 residues in the CDR3. Germline CDR1 is SGHVS and CDR2 is FNYEAQ. V was cut by 2 bases and J by 4 bases, with 8 bases left in between. CDR3 nucleotides: TGTGCCAGCAGCTTAAAACAATCCTATGGCTACACCTTC. This translates into CASSLKQSYGYTF.

The chain employs TRBV5-6 and TRBJ1-2; 8 positions match TRBD1. Germline CDR1 and CDR2: SGHDT and YYEEEE. The length of the CDR3 is 16 residues. V trimming: 1 base; J trimming: 5 bases; junction bases outside the gene matches: 10. The CDR3 DNA is TGTGCCAGCAGCTTGAATCGGCAGGGGGCGAGGTATGGCTACACCTTC. Its translation: CASSLNRQGARYGYTF.

The V call is TRBV11-2, the J call TRBJ1-1; 7 positions match TRBD1. This CDR3 is 14 amino acids long. V shed 5 bases, J shed 1 base, and the junction held 4 bases outside the gene matches. Germline V lookup: CDR1 SGHAT, CDR2 FQNNGV. CDR3 sequence reads: CASSHRGWNTEAFF. CDR3 bases: TGTGCCAGCAGCCACAGGGGTTGGAACACTGAAGCTTTCTTT.

The gene calls are TRBV10-1 and TRBJ1-5, with 12 positions matching TRBD1. J lost 7 bases, V lost 3 bases, and 4 bases had no gene match. The length of the CDR3 is 15 residues. Germline V gene lookup returns CDR1 WNHNN and CDR2 SYGVQD (reference sequence). CDR3 sequence reads: CASSDGTGGLQPQHF. The CDR3 DNA is TGCGCCAGCAGTGACGGGACAGGGGGCTTGCAGCCCCAGCATTTT.

CDR3 loop: CASSQDQGSLSYEQYF. The CDR3 DNA follows: TGCGCCAGCAGCCAAGATCAGGGGTCCCTCTCCTACGAGCAGTACTTC. The genes are TRBV4-1 and TRBJ2-7, with D perhaps matching TRBD1 (6 bases). This CDR3 is 16 amino acids long. Germline assignment: CDR1 MGHRA and CDR2 YSYEKL. The V end was cut by 0 bases, the J end by 0 bases, with 12 bases between.

This chain uses TRBV27 with TRBJ2-7; 10 nucleotides match TRBD2. Unmatched junction bases numbered 4, after V lost 5 bases and J lost 3 bases. Germline-derived CDR1 and CDR2 are MNHEY and SMNVEV (reference sequence). The CDR3 consists of 14 residues. Written as DNA, the CDR3 is TGTGCCAGCAGTCAAGCGGGAGGGCGCTACGAGCAGTACTTC. Its protein is CASSQAGGRYEQYF.

The chain couples TRBV25-1 to TRBJ2-7; 7 nucleotides align to TRBD1. Germline trimming cut 4 bases from V and 0 bases from J; bases unmatched to any gene: 9. Germline assignment: CDR1 MGHDK and CDR2 SYGVNS. This CDR3 is 16 amino acids long. Written as DNA, the CDR3 is TGTGCCAGCAGTGCCCTCGGACAGGCCGGCTCCTACGAGCAGTACTTC. It encodes CASSALGQAGSYEQYF.